The rows below give T cell receptor beta chains drawn from one sample of a study of blood T cell repertoires in COVID-19. Generated by immunoSEQ multiplex PCR, the TCRdb table keeps only in-frame clones and is missing some. Of roughly 200,000 clones detected, approximately 85% appear once; the ten largest clones hold approximately 6.2%. Sequenced material: PBMCs or T cells enriched from blood (not recorded which). The receptors stem from a man aged 35 to 55 who had recovered from COVID-19. Both conserved end residues are part of each CDR3. Each record gives: J gene, V gene, D gene, clone size, CDR3 protein, CDR3 DNA. The D gene is left open where the match is weak. Clone sizes are given selectively: once, few, many, or a class where the clone is expanded.

j_call: TRBJ1-1; v_call: TRBV7-9; d_call: .; clone_size: .; cdr3_aa: CASSEREPEAFF; cdr3_nt: TGTGCCAGCAGCGAACGGGAGCCTGAAGCTTTCTTT
j_call: TRBJ1-1; v_call: TRBV11-2; d_call: TRBD1; clone_size: .; cdr3_aa: CASSPGGWGTEAFF; cdr3_nt: TGTGCCAGCAGCCCAGGGGGCTGGGGCACTGAAGCTTTCTTT
j_call: TRBJ2-7; v_call: TRBV30; d_call: TRBD1; clone_size: .; cdr3_aa: CAWTGQGAGEQYF; cdr3_nt: TGTGCCTGGACGGGACAGGGGGCGGGCGAGCAGTACTTC
j_call: TRBJ1-1; v_call: TRBV5-1; d_call: .; clone_size: .; cdr3_aa: CASSLDTLNTEAFF; cdr3_nt: TGCGCCAGCAGCTTAGACACCTTGAACACTGAAGCTTTCTTT
j_call: TRBJ1-1; v_call: TRBV28; d_call: TRBD1; clone_size: .; cdr3_aa: CASSPRGRSEAFF; cdr3_nt: TGTGCCAGCAGCCCCAGGGGGCGATCTGAAGCTTTCTTT
j_call: TRBJ1-1; v_call: TRBV30; d_call: .; clone_size: once; cdr3_aa: CAWRIGDSVAFF; cdr3_nt: TGTGCCTGGAGGATCGGGGATTCTGTAGCTTTCTTT
j_call: TRBJ1-1; v_call: TRBV7-9; d_call: .; clone_size: .; cdr3_aa: CASTRSGEDTEAFF; cdr3_nt: TGTGCCAGCACCCGGAGTGGGGAGGACACTGAAGCTTTCTTT
j_call: TRBJ1-4; v_call: TRBV5-6; d_call: .; clone_size: few; cdr3_aa: CASSFQGTNEKLFF; cdr3_nt: TGTGCCAGCAGCTTTCAGGGTACTAATGAAAAACTGTTTTTT
j_call: TRBJ2-7; v_call: TRBV29-1; d_call: TRBD1; clone_size: once; cdr3_aa: CSVLGTGGMNEQYF; cdr3_nt: TGCAGCGTTCTAGGGACAGGGGGCATGAACGAGCAGTACTTC
j_call: TRBJ2-7; v_call: TRBV29-1; d_call: TRBD1; clone_size: .; cdr3_aa: CSVAGTGMWEQYF; cdr3_nt: TGCAGCGTTGCGGGGACAGGGATGTGGGAGCAGTACTTC
j_call: TRBJ2-7; v_call: TRBV6-6; d_call: TRBD2; clone_size: .; cdr3_aa: CASGLGEQYF; cdr3_nt: TGTGCCAGCGGACTAGGCGAGCAGTACTTC
j_call: TRBJ2-2; v_call: TRBV10-3; d_call: .; clone_size: .; cdr3_aa: CAINRDTGELFF; cdr3_nt: TGTGCCATCAACAGGGACACCGGGGAGCTGTTTTTT
j_call: TRBJ2-7; v_call: TRBV4-1; d_call: TRBD2; clone_size: once; cdr3_aa: CASSRNEISGRYEQYF; cdr3_nt: TGCGCCAGCAGCCGTAACGAGATTAGCGGGAGGTACGAGCAGTACTTC
j_call: TRBJ1-5; v_call: TRBV12-5; d_call: .; clone_size: .; cdr3_aa: CASGLVPRHKNQPQHF; cdr3_nt: TGTGCTAGTGGTTTGGTACCGAGGCATAAGAATCAGCCCCAGCATTTT
j_call: TRBJ1-2; v_call: TRBV6-5; d_call: .; clone_size: .; cdr3_aa: CASSYSTWAPLDGYTF; cdr3_nt: TGTGCCAGCAGTTACTCGACGTGGGCCCCCTTGGATGGCTACACCTTC
j_call: TRBJ1-1; v_call: TRBV19; d_call: .; clone_size: few; cdr3_aa: CASSIRNTEAFF; cdr3_nt: TGTGCCAGTAGTATCAGGAACACTGAAGCTTTCTTT
j_call: TRBJ1-3; v_call: TRBV5-6; d_call: .; clone_size: .; cdr3_aa: CASSLDQGQGNTIYF; cdr3_nt: TGTGCCAGCAGCTTGGACCAAGGACAGGGAAACACCATATATTTT
j_call: TRBJ2-6; v_call: TRBV7-2; d_call: TRBD1; clone_size: .; cdr3_aa: CASSRDRAGANVLTF; cdr3_nt: TGTGCCAGCAGCCGCGACAGGGCTGGGGCCAACGTCCTGACTTTC
j_call: TRBJ1-1; v_call: TRBV6-5; d_call: .; clone_size: once; cdr3_aa: CASSKEVYTEAFF; cdr3_nt: TGTGCCAGCAGTAAGGAGGTTTACACTGAAGCTTTCTTT
j_call: TRBJ1-6; v_call: TRBV7-6; d_call: .; clone_size: .; cdr3_aa: CASSLGSLSPLHF; cdr3_nt: TGTGCCAGCAGCTTAGGGAGCTTATCACCCCTCCACTTT
j_call: TRBJ1-6; v_call: TRBV7-9; d_call: TRBD1; clone_size: .; cdr3_aa: CASSLEVTGNNSPLHF; cdr3_nt: TGTGCCAGCAGCTTAGAAGTGACAGGGAATAATTCACCCCTCCACTTT
j_call: TRBJ1-1; v_call: TRBV19; d_call: TRBD1; clone_size: .; cdr3_aa: CASNPPGGYMNTEAFF; cdr3_nt: TGTGCCAGTAATCCCCCAGGGGGATATATGAACACTGAAGCTTTCTTT
j_call: TRBJ1-3; v_call: TRBV3-1/TRBV3-2; d_call: .; clone_size: .; cdr3_aa: CASSQGDGGNTIYF; cdr3_nt: TGTGCCAGCAGCCAAGGGGACGGGGGGAACACCATATATTTT
j_call: TRBJ1-4; v_call: TRBV7-3; d_call: .; clone_size: .; cdr3_aa: CARGPQGMEEKLFF; cdr3_nt: TGTGCCAGAGGACCACAGGGTATGGAGGAAAAACTGTTTTTT
j_call: TRBJ2-2; v_call: TRBV20-1; d_call: .; clone_size: .; cdr3_aa: CSASMQTGELFF; cdr3_nt: TGCAGTGCTAGTATGCAGACCGGGGAGCTGTTTTTT
j_call: TRBJ1-1; v_call: TRBV10-3; d_call: TRBD1; clone_size: .; cdr3_aa: CAISESLVRGDLNTEAFF; cdr3_nt: TGTGCCATCAGTGAGTCGTTGGTCAGGGGGGACTTGAACACTGAAGCTTTCTTT
j_call: TRBJ2-2; v_call: TRBV15; d_call: .; clone_size: .; cdr3_aa: CATSRGGLRPGELFF; cdr3_nt: TGTGCCACCAGCAGAGGGGGGCTGCGTCCCGGGGAGCTGTTTTTT
j_call: TRBJ1-4; v_call: TRBV12-3/TRBV12-4; d_call: .; clone_size: .; cdr3_aa: CASSFTGGKLFF; cdr3_nt: TGTGCCAGCAGTTTTACGGGGGGAAAACTGTTTTTT
j_call: TRBJ1-2; v_call: TRBV28; d_call: TRBD1; clone_size: .; cdr3_aa: CASRTPGTGLSYTF; cdr3_nt: TGTGCCAGCAGAACTCCCGGGACAGGGTTGAGCTACACCTTC
j_call: TRBJ2-1; v_call: TRBV11-3; d_call: .; clone_size: .; cdr3_aa: CASSRTRSSYNEQFF; cdr3_nt: TGTGCCAGCAGCCGTACTAGGAGCTCCTACAATGAGCAGTTCTTC
j_call: TRBJ1-1; v_call: TRBV7-8; d_call: TRBD1; clone_size: .; cdr3_aa: CASSFITGTGANTEAFF; cdr3_nt: TGTGCCAGCAGCTTTATTACCGGGACAGGGGCGAACACTGAAGCTTTCTTT
j_call: TRBJ2-3; v_call: TRBV13; d_call: TRBD2; clone_size: .; cdr3_aa: CASSLVGLAGNTDTQYF; cdr3_nt: TGTGCCAGCAGCTTAGTGGGACTAGCGGGTAACACAGATACGCAGTATTTT
j_call: TRBJ1-1; v_call: TRBV5-1; d_call: TRBD1; clone_size: .; cdr3_aa: CASSPRTGGEAFF; cdr3_nt: TGCGCCAGCAGTCCTAGGACAGGGGGTGAAGCTTTCTTT
j_call: TRBJ1-5; v_call: TRBV3-1/TRBV3-2; d_call: TRBD1; clone_size: .; cdr3_aa: CASSQVRGDQPQHF; cdr3_nt: TGTGCCAGCAGCCAAGTCAGGGGGGATCAGCCCCAGCATTTT
j_call: TRBJ1-5; v_call: TRBV3-1/TRBV3-2; d_call: TRBD1; clone_size: .; cdr3_aa: CASSQAHDRGGRQPQHF; cdr3_nt: TGTGCCAGCAGCCAAGCCCACGACAGGGGAGGCCGTCAGCCCCAGCATTTT
j_call: TRBJ2-3; v_call: TRBV4-1; d_call: .; clone_size: .; cdr3_aa: CASSQADRLGTDTQYF; cdr3_nt: TGCGCCAGCAGCCAAGCCGACAGGTTGGGCACAGATACGCAGTATTTT
j_call: TRBJ1-1; v_call: TRBV19; d_call: .; clone_size: .; cdr3_aa: CASSSRSGGMNTEAFF; cdr3_nt: TGTGCCAGTAGCAGCCGCTCTGGGGGGATGAACACTGAAGCTTTCTTT
j_call: TRBJ2-3; v_call: TRBV19; d_call: TRBD2; clone_size: .; cdr3_aa: CASRQGGADTQYF; cdr3_nt: TGTGCCAGTCGGCAGGGAGGGGCAGATACGCAGTATTTT
j_call: TRBJ1-1; v_call: TRBV11-2; d_call: .; clone_size: .; cdr3_aa: CASSLDLGGWTEAFF; cdr3_nt: TGTGCCAGCAGCTTAGATCTAGGAGGGTGGACTGAAGCTTTCTTT
j_call: TRBJ1-5; v_call: TRBV6-5; d_call: .; clone_size: .; cdr3_aa: CASISIQNQPQHF; cdr3_nt: TGTGCCAGCATTTCGATACAGAATCAGCCCCAGCATTTT
j_call: TRBJ2-7; v_call: TRBV27; d_call: TRBD2; clone_size: .; cdr3_aa: CASGPGGVEQYF; cdr3_nt: TGTGCCAGTGGACCTGGGGGGGTGGAGCAGTACTTC
j_call: TRBJ1-4; v_call: TRBV14; d_call: .; clone_size: .; cdr3_aa: CASSQVNNNEKLFF; cdr3_nt: TGTGCCAGCAGCCAAGTGAACAACAATGAAAAACTGTTTTTT
j_call: TRBJ2-3; v_call: TRBV5-1; d_call: .; clone_size: .; cdr3_aa: CASAWGRSGGTDTQYF; cdr3_nt: TGCGCCAGCGCGTGGGGGAGGTCTGGGGGCACAGATACGCAGTATTTT
j_call: TRBJ1-3; v_call: TRBV6-5; d_call: .; clone_size: .; cdr3_aa: CASSLTIGAGNTIYF; cdr3_nt: TGTGCCAGCAGCCTAACTATAGGGGCCGGAAACACCATATATTTT
j_call: TRBJ2-2; v_call: TRBV6-5; d_call: .; clone_size: .; cdr3_aa: CASSQELGASGELFF; cdr3_nt: TGTGCCAGCAGCCAAGAGTTGGGGGCCTCCGGGGAGCTGTTTTTT
j_call: TRBJ1-3; v_call: TRBV4-2; d_call: .; clone_size: .; cdr3_aa: CASSDWDTIYF; cdr3_nt: TGTGCCAGCAGCGACTGGGACACCATATATTTT
j_call: TRBJ2-7; v_call: TRBV30; d_call: TRBD2; clone_size: .; cdr3_aa: CACGLAGGPYEQYF; cdr3_nt: TGTGCCTGTGGACTAGCGGGAGGCCCCTACGAGCAGTACTTC